The present entry profiles one T cell receptor (beta chain) with its context. The antigen remains undetermined. Measured with immunoSEQ multiplex PCR; TCRdb has only the in-frame clones, and not every one. Counted here are some 56,000 clones, 75% to 90% occurring once; the ten biggest clones make up around 16%. V shed 1 base, J shed 0 bases, and the junction held 6 bases outside the gene matches. The CDR3 has 17 residues. Germline V gene sequence: CDR1 LGHDT, CDR2 YNNKEL (reference sequence). This sample was taken from a study of T cell responses to AZD1222 COVID-19 vaccine. Study-wide results and caveats: Repertoire samples came only from after the peak T cell response. Vaccine-associated CD4 TCRs ranged over spike, dominating at 160-218 and 743-854.

This receptor was taken from an adult in good health. The material sequenced was peripheral blood, taken on day 0 of AZD1222 vaccination. V and J are TRBV3-1 (or the pseudogene TRBV3-2) and TRBJ2-1; 7 positions match TRBD2. CDR3 nucleotides: TGTGCCAGCAGCCAAGCCTGGGGGGGGACCTCCTACAATGAGCAGTTCTTC. Its protein is CASSQAWGGTSYNEQFF.